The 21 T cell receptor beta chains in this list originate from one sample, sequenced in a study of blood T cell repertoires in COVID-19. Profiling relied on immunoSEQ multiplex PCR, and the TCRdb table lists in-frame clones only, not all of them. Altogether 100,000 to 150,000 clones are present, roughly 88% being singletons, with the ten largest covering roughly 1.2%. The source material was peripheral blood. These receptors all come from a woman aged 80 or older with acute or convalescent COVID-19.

The CDR3 region has the DNA TGTGCCAGCAGCTCCCAGGCGGAGCTAGCGCATACGCAGTATTTT. This codes for CASSSQAELAHTQYF. This sequence joins TRBV7-9 and TRBJ2-3; tentatively, D is TRBD2 (6 bases). Trimming removed 4 bases from V and 7 bases from J, with 18 bases in between. CDR1 is SEHNR, CDR2 FQNEAQ, per germline (reference sequence). This CDR3 contains 15 residues. The whole variable domain, filled in from reference TRBV7-9 and TRBJ2-3, reads DTGVSQNPRHKITKRGQNVTFRCDPISEHNRLYWYRQTLGQGPEFLTYFQNEAQLEKSRLLSDRFSAERPKGSFSTLEIQRTEQGDSAMYLCASSSQAELAHTQYFGPGTRLTVL.

CDR3 coding DNA: TGTGCCAGCAGCCAAGATAGTAATTCTAACTATGGCTACACCTTC. Its translation is CASSQDSNSNYGYTF. The chain carries TRBV4-2 and TRBJ1-2, with D unclear. CDR3 length equals 15 residues. The germline V and J ends were trimmed by 0 bases and 0 bases, with 8 bases remaining between them. The germline V gene has CDR1 LGHNA and CDR2 YNFKEQ.

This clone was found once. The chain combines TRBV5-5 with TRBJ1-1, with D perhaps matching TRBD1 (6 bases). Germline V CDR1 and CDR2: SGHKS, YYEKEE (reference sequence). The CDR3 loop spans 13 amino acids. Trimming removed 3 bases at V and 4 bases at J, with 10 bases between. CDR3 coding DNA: TGTGCCAGCAGCTGGGGGCCAGGCACTGAAGCTTTCTTT. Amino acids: CASSWGPGTEAFF.

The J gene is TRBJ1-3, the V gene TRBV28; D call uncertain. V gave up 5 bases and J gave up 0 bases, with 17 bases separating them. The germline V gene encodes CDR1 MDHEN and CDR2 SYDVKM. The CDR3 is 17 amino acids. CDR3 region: CASSTTRRHVSGNTIYF. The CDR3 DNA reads TGTGCCAGCAGTACCACCAGGCGCCACGTCTCTGGAAACACCATATATTTT.

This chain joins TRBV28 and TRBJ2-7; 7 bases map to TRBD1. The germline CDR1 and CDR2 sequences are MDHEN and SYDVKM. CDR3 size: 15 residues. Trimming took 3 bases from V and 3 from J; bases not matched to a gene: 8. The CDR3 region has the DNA TGTGCCAGCAGTTTGATCCCGACAGGGAACTACGAGCAGTACTTC. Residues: CASSLIPTGNYEQYF.

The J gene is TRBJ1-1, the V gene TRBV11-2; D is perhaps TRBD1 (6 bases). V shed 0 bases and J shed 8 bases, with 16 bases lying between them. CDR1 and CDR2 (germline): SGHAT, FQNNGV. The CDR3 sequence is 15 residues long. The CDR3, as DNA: TGTGCCAGCAGCTTAGATTTGGGGGGGGCTGAAGAAGCTTTCTTT. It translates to CASSLDLGGAEEAFF.

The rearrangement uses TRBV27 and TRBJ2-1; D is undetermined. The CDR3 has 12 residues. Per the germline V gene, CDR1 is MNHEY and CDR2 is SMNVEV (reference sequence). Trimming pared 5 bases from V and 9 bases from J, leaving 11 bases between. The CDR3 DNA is TGTGCCAGCAGTAGACCGACGGGTGAGCAGTTCTTC. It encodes CASSRPTGEQFF.

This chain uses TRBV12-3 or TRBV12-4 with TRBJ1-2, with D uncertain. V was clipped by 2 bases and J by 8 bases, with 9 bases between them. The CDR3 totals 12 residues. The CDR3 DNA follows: TGTGCCAGCAGTTTAAGGCGAGGGGGCTACACCTTC. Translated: CASSLRRGGYTF.

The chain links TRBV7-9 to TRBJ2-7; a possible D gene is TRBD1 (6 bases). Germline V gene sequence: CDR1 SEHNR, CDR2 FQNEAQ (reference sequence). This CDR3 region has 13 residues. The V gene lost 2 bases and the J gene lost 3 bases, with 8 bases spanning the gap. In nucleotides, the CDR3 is TGTGCCAGCAGCTTACAACAGGGCTACGAGCAGTACTTC. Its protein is CASSLQQGYEQYF.

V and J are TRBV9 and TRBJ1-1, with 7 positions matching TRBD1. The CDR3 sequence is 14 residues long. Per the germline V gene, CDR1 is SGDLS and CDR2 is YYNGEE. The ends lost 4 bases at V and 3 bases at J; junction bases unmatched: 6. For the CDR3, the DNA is TGTGCCAGCAGCTCGGGACAGTGGGACACTGAAGCTTTCTTT. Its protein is CASSSGQWDTEAFF.

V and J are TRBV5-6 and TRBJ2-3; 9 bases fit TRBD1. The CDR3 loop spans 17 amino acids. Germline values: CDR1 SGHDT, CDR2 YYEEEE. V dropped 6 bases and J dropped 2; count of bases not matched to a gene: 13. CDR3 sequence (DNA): TGTGCCAGCACCGACTGGGGTACAGGGGGCGACACAGATACGCAGTATTTT. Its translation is CASTDWGTGGDTDTQYF. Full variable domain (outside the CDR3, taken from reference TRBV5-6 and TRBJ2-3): DAGVTQSPTHLIKTRGQQVTLRCSPKSGHDTVSWYQQALGQGPQFIFQYYEEEERQRGNFPDRFSGHQFPNYSSELNVNALLLGDSALYLCASTDWGTGGDTDTQYFGPGTRLTVL.

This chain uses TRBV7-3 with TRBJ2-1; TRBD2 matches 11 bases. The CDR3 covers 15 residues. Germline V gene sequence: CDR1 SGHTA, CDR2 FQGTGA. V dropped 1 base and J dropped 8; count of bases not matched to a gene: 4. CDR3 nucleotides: TGTGCCAGCAGCTTAATAGCGGGGGGGCCACATGAGCAGTTCTTC. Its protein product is CASSLIAGGPHEQFF.

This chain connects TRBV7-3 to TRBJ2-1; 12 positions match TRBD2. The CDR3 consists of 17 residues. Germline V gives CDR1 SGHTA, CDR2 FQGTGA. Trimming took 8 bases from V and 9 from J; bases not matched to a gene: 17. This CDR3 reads CASSLAGGRLDMGEQFF. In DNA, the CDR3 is TGTGCCAGCTCCCTAGCGGGGGGGCGATTAGATATGGGTGAGCAGTTCTTC.

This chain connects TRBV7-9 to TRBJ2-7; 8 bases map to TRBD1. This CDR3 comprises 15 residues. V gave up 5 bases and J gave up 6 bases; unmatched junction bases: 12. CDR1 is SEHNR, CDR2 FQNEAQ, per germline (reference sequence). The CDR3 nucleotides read TGTGCCAGCAGCCCCCGGACAGGGTCTCTGAGCGAGCAGTACTTC. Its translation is CASSPRTGSLSEQYF.

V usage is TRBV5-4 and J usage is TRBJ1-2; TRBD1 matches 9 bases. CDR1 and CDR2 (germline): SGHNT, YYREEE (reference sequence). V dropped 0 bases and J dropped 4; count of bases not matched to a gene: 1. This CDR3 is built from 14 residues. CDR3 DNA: TGTGCCAGCAGCTTGGCACAGGGGGCCTATGGCTACACCTTC. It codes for CASSLAQGAYGYTF.

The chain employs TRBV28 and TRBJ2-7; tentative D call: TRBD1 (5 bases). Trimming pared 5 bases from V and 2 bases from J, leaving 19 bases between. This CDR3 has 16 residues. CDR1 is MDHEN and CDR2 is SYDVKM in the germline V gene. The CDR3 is CASSLYRLGVPYEQYF. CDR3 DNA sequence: TGTGCCAGCAGTCTCTATCGATTAGGGGTCCCCTACGAGCAGTACTTC.

CDR3: CASSLDRGKSTYHEQYF. CDR3 sequence (DNA): TGTGCCAGCAGTTTGGACAGGGGGAAAAGTACCTACCACGAGCAGTACTTC. The chain recombines TRBV6-2 or TRBV6-3 with TRBJ2-7, with 10 bases identical to TRBD1. The germline V gene encodes CDR1 MNHEY and CDR2 SVGEGT. The CDR3 is 17 amino acids. Losses at the gene ends were 4 bases for V and 5 bases for J; bases not matched to a gene: 14.

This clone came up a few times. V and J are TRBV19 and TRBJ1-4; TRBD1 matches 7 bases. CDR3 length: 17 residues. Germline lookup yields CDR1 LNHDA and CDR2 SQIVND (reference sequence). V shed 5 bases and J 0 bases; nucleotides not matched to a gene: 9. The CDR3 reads CASSPRDRLTTNEKLFF. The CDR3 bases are TGTGCCAGTAGTCCCCGGGACAGACTCACAACTAATGAAAAACTGTTTTTT.

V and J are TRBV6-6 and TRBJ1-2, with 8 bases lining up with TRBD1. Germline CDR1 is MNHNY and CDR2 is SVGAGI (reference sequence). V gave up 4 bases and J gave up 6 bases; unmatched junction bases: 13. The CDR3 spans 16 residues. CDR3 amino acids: CASSFGQGRLWNGYTF. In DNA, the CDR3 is TGTGCCAGCAGTTTTGGACAGGGTAGGCTTTGGAATGGCTACACCTTC.

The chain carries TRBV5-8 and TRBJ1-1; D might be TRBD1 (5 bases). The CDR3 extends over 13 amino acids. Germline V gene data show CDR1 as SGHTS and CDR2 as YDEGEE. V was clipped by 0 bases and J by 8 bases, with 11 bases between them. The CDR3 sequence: CASSLAGQTEAFF. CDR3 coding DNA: TGTGCCAGCAGCTTGGCAGGGCAGACCGAAGCTTTCTTT.

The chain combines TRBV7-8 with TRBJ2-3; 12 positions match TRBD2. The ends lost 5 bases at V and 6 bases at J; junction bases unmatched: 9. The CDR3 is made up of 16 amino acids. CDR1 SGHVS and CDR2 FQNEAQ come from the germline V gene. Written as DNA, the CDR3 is TGTGCCAGCAGCCAACCCGGGACTAGCGGGCGGGATACGCAGTATTTT. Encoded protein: CASSQPGTSGRDTQYF.